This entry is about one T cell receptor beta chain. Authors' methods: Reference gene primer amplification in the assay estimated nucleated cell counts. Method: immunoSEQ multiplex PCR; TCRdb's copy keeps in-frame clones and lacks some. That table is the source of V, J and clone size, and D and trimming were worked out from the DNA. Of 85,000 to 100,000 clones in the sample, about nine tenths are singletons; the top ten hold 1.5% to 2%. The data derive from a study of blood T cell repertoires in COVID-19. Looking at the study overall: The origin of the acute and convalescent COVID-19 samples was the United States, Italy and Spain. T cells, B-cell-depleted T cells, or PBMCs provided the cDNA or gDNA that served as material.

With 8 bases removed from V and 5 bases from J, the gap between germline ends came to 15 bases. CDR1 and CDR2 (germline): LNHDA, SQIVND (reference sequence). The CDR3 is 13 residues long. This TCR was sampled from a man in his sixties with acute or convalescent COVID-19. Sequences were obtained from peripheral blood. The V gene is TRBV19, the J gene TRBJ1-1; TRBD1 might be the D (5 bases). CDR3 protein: CASRETVGTEAFF. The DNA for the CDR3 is TGTGCCAGTCGGGAGACAGTGGGTACTGAAGCTTTCTTT. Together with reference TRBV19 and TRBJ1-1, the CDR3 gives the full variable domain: DGGITQSPKYLFRKEGQNVTLSCEQNLNHDAMYWYRQDPGQGLRLIYYSQIVNDFQKGDIAEGYSVSREKKESFPLTVTSAQKNPTAFYLCASRETVGTEAFFGQGTRLTVV.